Sequencing of this TCR beta chain was carried out in a study of blood T cell repertoires in COVID-19. Study-wide background: The United States, Italy and Spain supplied acute and convalescent COVID-19 samples. T cells, B-cell-depleted T cells, or PBMCs provided the cDNA or gDNA that served as material.

As originally analysed: From reference gene primer amplification, estimates of nucleated cell counts were derived. Only in-frame clones appear in the TCRdb table, and some are missing; sequencing was by immunoSEQ multiplex PCR. The D gene and trimming were derived from the DNA, and the V and J assignments and clone size from that table. The sample has 190,000 or so clones; around 85% are singletons. Germline V gene sequence: CDR1 MNHNY, CDR2 SVGAGI (reference sequence). The CDR3 loop spans 13 amino acids. V lost 4 bases to trimming and J lost 9 bases; unmatched junction nucleotides: 6. The TCR sequence derives from a woman between 65 and 79 years old with acute or convalescent COVID-19. Sequencing was done on a sample of peripheral blood. The rearrangement uses TRBV6-6 and TRBJ2-1; 7 bases match TRBD1. The CDR3 DNA reads TGTGCCAGCAGTTTACAGGGGAGCCCTGAGCAGTTCTTC. It encodes CASSLQGSPEQFF.